The entry below describes one T cell receptor beta chain. CDR1 is MNHNS and CDR2 is SASEGT in the germline V gene. The V end was cut by 3 bases, the J end by 7 bases, with 6 bases between. The length of the CDR3 is 11 residues. The data were produced by immunoSEQ multiplex PCR, yet TCRdb's version contains in-frame clones alone and is incomplete. The repertoire holds roughly 250,000 clones, with 65% to 90% as singletons. This entry comes from a study of blood T cell repertoires in COVID-19. Study-wide background: The United States, Italy and Spain were the sources of the acute and convalescent COVID-19 samples. PBMCs, B-cell-depleted T cells, or T cells were the source of the cDNA or gDNA that made up the material.

Sequencing was carried out using peripheral blood. The chain couples TRBV6-1 to TRBJ1-1; TRBD1 is a possible D gene (5 bases). This clonotype originated in a woman aged 50 to 60 with acute or convalescent COVID-19. The CDR3 region has the DNA TGTGCCAGCAGTGACGACAGTGAAGCTTTCTTT. This translates into CASSDDSEAFF.